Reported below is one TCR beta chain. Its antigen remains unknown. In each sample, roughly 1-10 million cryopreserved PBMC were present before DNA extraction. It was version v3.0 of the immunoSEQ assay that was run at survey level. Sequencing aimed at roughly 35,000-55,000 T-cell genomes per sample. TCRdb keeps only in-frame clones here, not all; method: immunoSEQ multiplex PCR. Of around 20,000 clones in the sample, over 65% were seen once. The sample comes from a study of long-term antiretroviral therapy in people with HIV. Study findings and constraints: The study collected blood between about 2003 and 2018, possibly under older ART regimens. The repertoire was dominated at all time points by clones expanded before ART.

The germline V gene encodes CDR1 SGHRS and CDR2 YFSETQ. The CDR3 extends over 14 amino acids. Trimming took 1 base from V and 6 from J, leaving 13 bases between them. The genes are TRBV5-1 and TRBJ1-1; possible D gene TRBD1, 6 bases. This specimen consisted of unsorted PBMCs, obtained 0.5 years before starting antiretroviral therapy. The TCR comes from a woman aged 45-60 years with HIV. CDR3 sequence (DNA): TGCGCCAGCAGCTTGTCCCCAGGGGCGTCTGAAGCTTTCTTT. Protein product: CASSLSPGASEAFF.